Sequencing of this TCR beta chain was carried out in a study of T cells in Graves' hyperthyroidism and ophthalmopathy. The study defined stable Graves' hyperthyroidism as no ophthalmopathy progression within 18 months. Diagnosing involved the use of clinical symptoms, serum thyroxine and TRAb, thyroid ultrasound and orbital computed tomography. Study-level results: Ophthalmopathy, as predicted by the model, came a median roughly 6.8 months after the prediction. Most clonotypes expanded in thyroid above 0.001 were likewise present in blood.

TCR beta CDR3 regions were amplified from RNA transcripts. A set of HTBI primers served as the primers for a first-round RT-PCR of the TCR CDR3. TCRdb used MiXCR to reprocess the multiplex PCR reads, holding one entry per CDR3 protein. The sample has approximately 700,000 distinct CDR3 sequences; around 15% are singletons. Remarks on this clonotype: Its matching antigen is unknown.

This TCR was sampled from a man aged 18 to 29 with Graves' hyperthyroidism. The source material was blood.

The CDR3 bases are TGTGCCACCCAAGACATTAACACCGGGGAGCTGTTTTTT. Translated: CATQDINTGELFF. The V gene is TRBV24-1, the J gene TRBJ2-2, with D uncertain. Germline lookup yields CDR1 KGHDR and CDR2 SFDVKD. V lost 9 bases, J lost 2 bases, and 9 bases lay in between. The CDR3 contains 13 residues.